The clone carrying this T cell receptor (beta chain) was observed a few times. An input of roughly 0.5 to 1 ug of RNA was subjected to reverse transcription using random hexamers. TCRdb processed the immunoSEQ multiplex PCR reads anew with MiXCR; each CDR3 protein has one entry. The table lists around 200,000 distinct CDR3 sequences, 92% of them singletons, with about 0.12% in the top ten. Germline V gene lookup returns CDR1 SGHVS and CDR2 FQNEAQ. The junction had 4 bases not matched to a gene; V was cut back by 8 bases and J by 1 base. This CDR3 contains 13 residues. This sample is drawn from a study of CD8 T cells in Susac syndrome.

The chain carries TRBV7-8 and TRBJ2-5, with TRBD1 matching over 7 bases. The sequenced sample was CD8+ T cells from PBMCs. This TCR was sampled from a human donor with multiple sclerosis. In DNA form, the CDR3 reads TGTGCCAGCTCCCGGGACAGCCAAGAGACCCAGTACTTC. This gives the protein CASSRDSQETQYF.